The 4 T cell receptor beta chains below all came from one sample that was sequenced in a study of T cell responses to AZD1222 COVID-19 vaccine. Data came from immunoSEQ multiplex PCR; TCRdb stores just in-frame clones and leaves some out. The repertoire holds roughly 120,000 clones, with approximately 85% as singletons. This sample comprised peripheral blood, obtained 28 days after the second AZD1222 dose. The source of these receptors is an adult who received the AZD1222 COVID-19 vaccine.

The rearrangement uses TRBV11-3 and TRBJ2-7, with D perhaps TRBD1 (6 bases). V was shortened by 5 bases and J by 3 bases, with 8 bases between the two germline ends. This CDR3 has 12 residues. CDR1 is SGHNT and CDR2 is YENEEA in the germline V gene. The CDR3 DNA sequence: TGTGCCAGCAGCAAGGACAGCTACGAGCAGTACTTC. Its translation is CASSKDSYEQYF.

This chain uses TRBV28 with TRBJ2-3, with 10 bases fitting TRBD2. The germline CDR1 and CDR2 sequences are MDHEN and SYDVKM. V lost 5 bases and J lost 4; bases outside the gene matches: 9. The CDR3 contains 16 residues. Here the CDR3 reads CASSDIVSGGADTQYF. The CDR3 DNA follows: TGTGCCAGCAGTGATATAGTAAGCGGGGGGGCAGATACGCAGTATTTT.

The chain combines TRBV11-3 with TRBJ2-1; 7 bases line up with TRBD2. CDR3 size: 15 residues. Per the germline V gene, CDR1 is SGHNT and CDR2 is YENEEA. Trimming removed 5 bases from V and 5 bases from J; junction bases left unmatched: 9. The CDR3, as DNA: TGTGCCAGCAGCCCAGGTGGGGGGGTTAACAATGAGCAGTTCTTC. This sequence encodes CASSPGGGVNNEQFF.

The V and J genes are TRBV29-1 and TRBJ1-1; perhaps TRBD1 as D (5 bases). Germline-derived CDR1 and CDR2 are SQVTM and ANQGSEA. Trimming took off 4 bases at V and 1 base at J, with 13 bases between the two ends. The CDR3 contains 14 residues. This CDR3 is CSVAPMGQNTEAFF. The CDR3 bases are TGCAGCGTTGCTCCCATGGGGCAGAACACTGAAGCTTTCTTT.